This is a list of T cell receptor beta chains from one sample in a study of PD-1 blockade in classical Hodgkin lymphoma. Assay: immunoSEQ multiplex PCR; the TCRdb copy retains only in-frame clones and omits some. The data show 60,000 or so clones, with more than 75% seen just once and 9.7% held by the top ten. The material was peripheral blood mononuclear cells (PBMCs), obtained at baseline. Every receptor here comes from a human donor with classical Hodgkin lymphoma. Each CDR3 is given with its conserved first and last residue.

J gene	V gene	CDR3 protein
TRBJ2-7	TRBV21-1	CASSDYRVGPPAGEQYF
TRBJ2-5	TRBV7-2	CASSSTRGQETQYF
TRBJ1-5	TRBV19	CASSIAQGYRGSLPQHF
TRBJ1-3	TRBV5-6	CASSLALGLTGNTIYF
TRBJ2-1	TRBV7-9	CASSSFSGLNYNEQFF
TRBJ1-5	TRBV7-9	CASSGGEGHQPQHF
TRBJ2-2	TRBV5-6	CASSLGRTTGELFF
TRBJ2-2	TRBV5-6	CASSLGPPLNTGELFF
TRBJ2-1	TRBV14	CASSPRDRPYNEQFF
TRBJ1-2	TRBV6-1	CASSEYPGGLYGYTF
TRBJ2-5	TRBV7-9	CASSAALAPLLGETQYF
TRBJ2-7	TRBV27	CASSLGLAYEQYF
TRBJ2-5	TRBV11-2	CASSPDRGQTQYF
TRBJ2-7	TRBV28	CASSLKGGLAGGFYEQYF
TRBJ2-1	TRBV20-1	CSARNYNEQFF
TRBJ2-7	TRBV10-3	CAISDGRQITYEQYF
TRBJ2-1	TRBV7-9	CASSSQNNEQFF
TRBJ2-3	TRBV15	CATSSRGAQDTQYF
TRBJ1-5	TRBV18	CASSPDRAQPQHF
TRBJ2-7	TRBV6-1	CASSERPPGFSTYEQYF
TRBJ2-7	TRBV7-8	CASSLVLGRAYEQYF
TRBJ2-3	TRBV19	CASSDAGGRPDTQYF
TRBJ2-2	TRBV18	CAGSPLQVFTGELFF